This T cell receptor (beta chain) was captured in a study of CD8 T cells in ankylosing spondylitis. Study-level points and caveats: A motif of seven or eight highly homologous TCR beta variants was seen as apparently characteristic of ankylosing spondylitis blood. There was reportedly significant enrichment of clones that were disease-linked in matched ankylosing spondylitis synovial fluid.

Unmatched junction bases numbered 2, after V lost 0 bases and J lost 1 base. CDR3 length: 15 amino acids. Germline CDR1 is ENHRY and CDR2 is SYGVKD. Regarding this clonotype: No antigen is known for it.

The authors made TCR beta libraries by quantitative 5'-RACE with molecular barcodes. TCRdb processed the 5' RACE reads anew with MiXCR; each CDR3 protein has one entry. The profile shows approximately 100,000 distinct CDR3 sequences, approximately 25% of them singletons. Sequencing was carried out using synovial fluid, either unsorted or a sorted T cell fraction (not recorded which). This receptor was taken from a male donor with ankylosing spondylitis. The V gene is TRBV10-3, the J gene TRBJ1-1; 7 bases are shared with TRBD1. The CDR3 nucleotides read TGTGCCATCAGTGAGTCTACAGGGGAGAACACTGAAGCTTTCTTT. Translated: CAISESTGENTEAFF.